This T cell receptor (beta chain) was observed in a study of cytomegalovirus exposure and HLA in healthy donors. This CDR3 is 16 amino acids long. CDR1 is SGHNT and CDR2 is YYREEE in the germline V gene (reference sequence). Losses at the gene ends were 4 bases for V and 4 bases for J; bases not matched to a gene: 12. With 60 Vbeta and 13 Jbeta primers, the PCR was carried out. Clones were sequenced by immunoSEQ multiplex PCR, and TCRdb holds only the in-frame ones, with some missing. The data contain about 240,000 clones, approximately 80% of them singletons. This chain joins TRBV5-4 and TRBJ2-5; 8 bases match TRBD1. Sequenced material: PBMCs. The sequence was collected from a woman aged 60-70 years in good health and CMV-seropositive. The CDR3 DNA reads as TGTGCCAGCAGCGTTGGCGAGTACGGGACAGGAGAGACCCAGTACTTC. Protein: CASSVGEYGTGETQYF.